A selection of T cell receptor beta chains follows, all from one sample in a study of T-cell memory formation after mild COVID-19. TCRdb independently ran MiXCR on the 5' RACE reads; one entry per CDR3 protein. The sample holds 130,000 to 150,000 distinct CDR3 sequences, 15% to 20% seen once. The sequenced material came from PBMCs or a T cell subset sorted from them (not recorded which). These receptors were taken from an adult woman who had mild COVID-19 (a few samples of this study predate the infection). Cell type and time point are not known. Each CDR3 is given with its conserved first and last residue. D genes are given only for firm matches. Not all rows give a size; the values are once, few, many and, for expanded clones, a class.

TGTGCCAGCAGTGTGGCGCGTTACTCCTACGAGCAGTACTTC,CASSVARYSYEQYF,NA,TRBV2,few,TRBJ2-7
TGCAGTGCTAGAGACCAGGGACAGGGCTCGCGTGGCTACACCTTC,CSARDQGQGSRGYTF,TRBD1,TRBV20-1,NA,TRBJ1-2
TGCGCCAGCAGCGAGGGACGGCCCATGGCCCAGTACTTC,CASSEGRPMAQYF,NA,TRBV5-1,many,TRBJ2-5
TGTGCCAGCATCCCGATATGGACCAACGGGACTAGCGGGAGGCCAGATACGCAGTATTTT,CASIPIWTNGTSGRPDTQYF,NA,TRBV21-1,NA,TRBJ2-3
TGTGCCAGCAGCCAAGTTGGGAACGCTGAAGCTTTCTTT,CASSQVGNAEAFF,NA,TRBV3-1,NA,TRBJ1-1
TGCAGCGTTGGTGGCCACTTGGGGGAGCAGTACTTC,CSVGGHLGEQYF,NA,TRBV29-1,few,TRBJ2-7
TGTGCCAGCAGTTTCGGGGGGGGCCCAAACAATGAGCAGTTCTTC,CASSFGGGPNNEQFF,TRBD2,TRBV12-3/TRBV12-4,NA,TRBJ2-1
TGTGCCAGCAGGCGGGAGGGATTGGCAGATACGCAGTATTTT,CASRREGLADTQYF,TRBD2,TRBV6-5,NA,TRBJ2-3
TGTGCCAGCAGCTCGATACAGGGGTTCAACACCGGGGAGCTGTTTTTT,CASSSIQGFNTGELFF,TRBD1,TRBV27,NA,TRBJ2-2
TGTGCCAGCAGTTACTCGGTTGGGGGAATTGGATACGAGCAGTACTTC,CASSYSVGGIGYEQYF,NA,TRBV6-5,few,TRBJ2-7
TGTGCCAGCAGCTCAGTAGCGACCCCCTACAATGAGCAGTTCTTC,CASSSVATPYNEQFF,NA,TRBV11-2,many,TRBJ2-1
TGTGCCAGCAGTGATATGCCTAGCGGGAGCTACGAGCAGTACTTC,CASSDMPSGSYEQYF,TRBD2,TRBV2,few,TRBJ2-7
TGTGCCAGTAGTATTATTGGGAGCGGGAGCGTGGGGACAGATACGCAGTATTTT,CASSIIGSGSVGTDTQYF,TRBD2,TRBV19,few,TRBJ2-3
TGTGCCAGCAGTCCGGACAGATACACCGGGGAGCTGTTTTTT,CASSPDRYTGELFF,NA,TRBV12-3/TRBV12-4,NA,TRBJ2-2
TGTGCCACGGCCCGGGGGGCCGGCGAGCAGTTCTTC,CATARGAGEQFF,NA,TRBV7-8,NA,TRBJ2-1
TGCAGTGTCATTGGGGGGAGAAGGAGGACAGATACGCAGTATTTT,CSVIGGRRRTDTQYF,NA,TRBV20-1,few,TRBJ2-3
TGTGCCAGCAGCTTGGGGACATCCAACACTGAAGCTTTCTTT,CASSLGTSNTEAFF,NA,TRBV7-8,many,TRBJ1-1
TGTGCCAGCACCGCCCCTAGTTCCTACGAGCAGTACTTC,CASTAPSSYEQYF,NA,TRBV12-3/TRBV12-4,few,TRBJ2-7
TGTGCCAGCAGCCAAGGCGTCGGCAACTACGAGCAGTACTTC,CASSQGVGNYEQYF,NA,TRBV4-2,NA,TRBJ2-7
TGTGCCAGCAGCTTACGGGGAGGAAGAACTGAAGCTTTCTTT,CASSLRGGRTEAFF,NA,TRBV7-2,NA,TRBJ1-1
TGCAGCGCCGCGGACAGCCTCAATCAGCCCCAGCATTTT,CSAADSLNQPQHF,NA,TRBV29-1,NA,TRBJ1-5
TGTGCCAGCAGGACGGGGCGCAATTCACCCCTCCACTTT,CASRTGRNSPLHF,NA,TRBV27,NA,TRBJ1-6
TGTGCCAGCAGCCATGGACAGGGGGGCACTGAAGCTTTCTTT,CASSHGQGGTEAFF,TRBD1,TRBV7-9,many,TRBJ1-1
TGTGCCAGCAGCTTAGGATACAGTTATCAGCCCCAGCATTTT,CASSLGYSYQPQHF,NA,TRBV7-8,NA,TRBJ1-5
TGTGCCAGCAGCGTGCGGGACAACTCCTACGAGCAGTACTTC,CASSVRDNSYEQYF,NA,TRBV9,few,TRBJ2-7
TGTGCCAGCAGCTTATTTGGGCAGGGACTCTATAATTCACCCCTCCACTTT,CASSLFGQGLYNSPLHF,NA,TRBV7-9,few,TRBJ1-6
TGCGCCAGCAGCTTAACACAGGGCGGAGAGACCCAGTACTTC,CASSLTQGGETQYF,NA,TRBV5-1,NA,TRBJ2-5
TGTGCCAGCAGCCTAAGACAGGGGGCCTACAATGAGCAGTTCTTC,CASSLRQGAYNEQFF,TRBD1,TRBV3-1,NA,TRBJ2-1
TGTGCCAGCAGCTTCCGACAGGGCGGCCATGAGCAGTTCTTC,CASSFRQGGHEQFF,TRBD1,TRBV7-3,NA,TRBJ2-1
TGTGCCAGCAGCCTTGTCATGGGGTACAATGAGCAGTTCTTC,CASSLVMGYNEQFF,NA,TRBV3-1,NA,TRBJ2-1
TGTGCCAGCAGTGCACGGATAAACACTGAAGCTTTCTTT,CASSARINTEAFF,NA,TRBV6-5,few,TRBJ1-1
TGCAGCGTTGGGGATCAAAGGGGTAAATACATTCAGTACTTC,CSVGDQRGKYIQYF,NA,TRBV29-1,NA,TRBJ2-4
TGTGCCAGCAGCCGGCCGTTAAGGGGCTCCTCCTACGAGCAGTACTTC,CASSRPLRGSSYEQYF,NA,TRBV7-8,few,TRBJ2-7
TGTGCCAGCAGTGAAGCGAGCGCCCCCAAGGATACGCAGTATTTT,CASSEASAPKDTQYF,NA,TRBV2,NA,TRBJ2-3
TGTGCCAGCAGACCACTAGGACAGGGACACACTGAAGCTTTCTTT,CASRPLGQGHTEAFF,TRBD1,TRBV6-5,few,TRBJ1-1